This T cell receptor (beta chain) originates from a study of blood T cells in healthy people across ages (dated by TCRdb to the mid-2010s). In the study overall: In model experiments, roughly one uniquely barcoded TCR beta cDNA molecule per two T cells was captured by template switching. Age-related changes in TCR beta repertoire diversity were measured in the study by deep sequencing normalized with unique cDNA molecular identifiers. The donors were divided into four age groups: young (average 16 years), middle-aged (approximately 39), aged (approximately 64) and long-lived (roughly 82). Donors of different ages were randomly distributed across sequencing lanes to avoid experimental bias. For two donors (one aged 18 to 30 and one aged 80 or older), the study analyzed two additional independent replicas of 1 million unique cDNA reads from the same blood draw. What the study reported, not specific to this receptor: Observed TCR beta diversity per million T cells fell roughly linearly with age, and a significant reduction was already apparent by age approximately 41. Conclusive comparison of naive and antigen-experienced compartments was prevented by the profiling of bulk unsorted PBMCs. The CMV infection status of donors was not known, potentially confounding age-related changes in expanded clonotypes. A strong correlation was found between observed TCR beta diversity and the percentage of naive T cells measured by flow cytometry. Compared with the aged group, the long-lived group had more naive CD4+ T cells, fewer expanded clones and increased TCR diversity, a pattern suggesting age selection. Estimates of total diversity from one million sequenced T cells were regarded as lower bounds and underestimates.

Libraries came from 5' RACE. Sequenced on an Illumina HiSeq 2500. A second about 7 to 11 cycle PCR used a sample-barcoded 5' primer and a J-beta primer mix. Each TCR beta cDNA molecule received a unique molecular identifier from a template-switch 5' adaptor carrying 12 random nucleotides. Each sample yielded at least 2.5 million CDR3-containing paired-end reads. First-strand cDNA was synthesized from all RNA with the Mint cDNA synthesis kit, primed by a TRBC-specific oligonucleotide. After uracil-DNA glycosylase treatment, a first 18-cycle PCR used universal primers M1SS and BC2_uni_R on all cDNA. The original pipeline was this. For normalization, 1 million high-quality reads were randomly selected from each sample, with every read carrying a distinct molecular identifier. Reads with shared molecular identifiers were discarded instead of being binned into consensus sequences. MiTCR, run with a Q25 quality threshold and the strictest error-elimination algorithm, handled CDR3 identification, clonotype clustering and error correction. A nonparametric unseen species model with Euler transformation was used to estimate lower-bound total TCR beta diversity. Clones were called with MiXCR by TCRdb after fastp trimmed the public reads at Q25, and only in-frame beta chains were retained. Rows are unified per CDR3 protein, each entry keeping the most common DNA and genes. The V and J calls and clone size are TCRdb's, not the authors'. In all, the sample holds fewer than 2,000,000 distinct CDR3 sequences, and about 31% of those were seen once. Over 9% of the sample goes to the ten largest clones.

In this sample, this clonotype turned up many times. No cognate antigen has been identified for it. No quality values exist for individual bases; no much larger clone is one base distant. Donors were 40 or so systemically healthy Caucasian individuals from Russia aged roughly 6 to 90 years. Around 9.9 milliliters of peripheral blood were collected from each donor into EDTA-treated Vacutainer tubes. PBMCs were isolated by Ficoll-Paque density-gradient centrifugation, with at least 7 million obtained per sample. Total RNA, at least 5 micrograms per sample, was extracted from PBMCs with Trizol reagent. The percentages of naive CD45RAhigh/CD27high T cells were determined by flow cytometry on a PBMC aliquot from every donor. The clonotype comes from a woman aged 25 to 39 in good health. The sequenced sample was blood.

The CDR3 sequence is CASSSGTSGNEQYF. The DNA reads TGTGCCAGCAGTTCGGGGACTAGCGGGAACGAGCAGTACTTC. The chain employs TRBV12-3 or TRBV12-4 and TRBJ2-7; a stretch of 13 junction bases matches TRBD2. The cysteine opens and the phenylalanine closes a CDR3 of 14 amino acids. Here the CDR3 DNA is all that survives: 42 bases in frame from base 1. V is pruned by 4 bases and J by 5 bases, leaving 2 bases of the junction without a gene match.